The clone carrying this TCR beta chain was recorded many times. The authors prepared the TCRbeta library with unique molecular identifiers. TCRdb redid the calling of the PCR reads with MiXCR, one entry per CDR3 protein. Of hundreds of thousands of distinct CDR3 sequences listed, around a sixth are singletons. The sample belongs to a study of T-cell reconstitution after alpha-beta-depleted transplantation in children. The receptor was isolated from a human donor who donated a stem cell graft to a child with acute myeloid leukemia. Sample: PBMCs from the stem cell graft donor, taken from the stem cell graft.

The CDR3 coding sequence is TGTGCCTGGAATCGGTCTCCGTTAGGCGGCTACACCTTC. This encodes CAWNRSPLGGYTF. This chain links TRBV30 with TRBJ1-2; no reliable D call. This CDR3 has 13 residues. CDR1 is GTSNPN and CDR2 is SVGIG in the germline V gene (reference sequence). The germline V and J ends were trimmed by 4 bases and 8 bases, with 17 bases remaining between them.